These 15 T cell receptor beta chains were all obtained from the same sample, sequenced in a study of tissue T cells after allogeneic stem cell transplantation. This table comes from immunoSEQ multiplex PCR, and its TCRdb copy is limited to in-frame clones, with some not included. Of 6,500 to 7,500 clones listed, 45% to 55% are singletons. Documented time point: mouse harvest day 7 after allogeneic transplant. Each mouse received 10^7 T-cell-depleted marrow cells plus 10^6 splenic CD5+ T cells by tail vein. The sequencing input was gut tissue. The receptors come from a female BALB/c mouse given C57BL/6 T cells with graft-versus-host disease after an allogeneic hematopoietic cell transplant.

There are a few counts of this clone. Mouse gene names apply. Read sequence stops 1 residue before the CDR3 end, and the germline J gene provides the missing end. The chain carries TRBV16 and TRBJ2-5; 7 bases are a match to TRBD1. After removal of 3 bases from V and 6 bases from J, the junction contained 3 bases not matched to a gene. This CDR3 has 13 residues. Looked up from germline, CDR1 is SGHSA and CDR2 is FRNQAP. CDR3 DNA, as far as it was read: TGTGCAAGCAGCTTTGGACAGGCGGACACCCAGTAC. It specifies CASSFGQADTQY. In full, the CDR3 is CASSFGQADTQYF.

Comments on this clone: Gene names and germline match the mouse. The CDR3 is cut off 1 residue early in the read; its end comes from the germline J gene. This sequence joins TRBV31 and TRBJ2-3, with 12 positions matching TRBD2. This CDR3 spans 15 amino acids. Trimming at V came to 2 bases and at J to 3 bases, leaving 3 bases not matched to a gene. CDR1 is GKSSPN, CDR2 SITVG, per germline. CDR3 sequence reads: CAWSLTGGAAETLYF. The CDR3 bases that were read are TGTGCCTGGAGTTTGACTGGGGGGGCGGCAGAAACGCTGTAT.

About this clone: Genes and germline come from the mouse. The read comes to an end 1 residue before the CDR3 does, leaving the germline J gene to fill in the end. The chain joins TRBV12-2 to TRBJ2-1, with 9 bases identical to TRBD2. V lost 1 base to trimming and J lost 3 bases; unmatched junction nucleotides: 3. The CDR3 runs to 15 residues. From germline, CDR1 is SGHLS and CDR2 HYDKME. The CDR3 bases that were read are TGTGCCAGCTCTCTGGCTGGGGGGGTCTATGCTGAGCAGTTC. This sequence encodes CASSLAGGVYAEQF. The complete CDR3 reads CASSLAGGVYAEQFF.

Points on this clone: Germline and genes here are mouse. The read comes to an end 1 residue before the CDR3 does, leaving the germline J gene to fill in the end. V gene TRBV15 combines with J gene TRBJ2-3; 9 bases align to TRBD2. In germline, CDR1 is SGHND, CDR2 FRSKSL. J was trimmed by 2 bases and V by 6 bases; bases with no gene match: 3. The CDR3 consists of 14 residues. Incomplete CDR3 DNA: TGTGCCAGCAGACTGGGGGGTGTTGCAGAAACGCTGTAT. Its protein product is CASRLGGVAETLY. The whole CDR3 sequence is CASRLGGVAETLYF.

A remark on this clone: The listed genes are named as in mouse. Read coverage stops 1 residue before the CDR3 terminus; the germline J gene supplies the remainder. V is TRBV23 and J is TRBJ1-1. This CDR3 is 14 amino acids long. Germline CDR1 is KGHTA and CDR2 is FQNQQP. CDR3 bases read: TGCTCCAGCAGTCAATCGGGGGAGGGCACAGAAGTCTTC. As protein: CSSSQSGEGTEVF. The CDR3 in its entirety is CSSSQSGEGTEVFF.

On this clone itself: Gene names are mouse gene names. The observed sequence ends 1 residue before the CDR3 terminus, with the missing tail filled in from the germline J gene. The chain couples TRBV23 to TRBJ2-1; no DNA check was done on the table's D call, TRBD1. Germline V CDR1 and CDR2: KGHTA, FQNQQP. The CDR3 is 13 amino acids. CDR3 residues: CSSSQFHNAEQFF. The CDR3 DNA, read in part, is TGCTCCAGCAGTCAATTCCATAATGCTGAGCAGTTC.

In regard to this clone: Genes and germline come from the mouse. The missing CDR3 end, 1 residue past where the read stops, is filled in from the germline J gene. This chain connects TRBV13-3 to TRBJ2-2; 7 bases fit TRBD1. Trimming cost V 3 bases and J 2 bases; bases outside gene matches: 1. The CDR3 is 14 residues long. The germline CDR1 and CDR2 sequences are NNHDY and SYVADS. CDR3 sequence reads: CASSGQGNTGQLYF. Partial CDR3 DNA: TGTGCCAGCAGTGGACAGGGCAACACCGGGCAGCTCTAC.

Details on this clone: Genes and germline are mouse. The read is 1 residue too short to cover the CDR3 end, so that end is filled in from the germline J gene. The V gene is TRBV26, the J gene TRBJ2-4, with a weak D call TRBD2 (6 bases). The CDR3 is 13 amino acids. The V gene lost 5 bases and the J gene lost 3 bases, with 9 bases spanning the gap. Germline V gene lookup returns CDR1 KGHPV and CDR2 FQNQEV (reference sequence). The CDR3 is CASSSGEQNTLYF. The sequenced part of the CDR3 DNA is TGTGCCAGCAGTTCTGGGGAGCAAAACACCTTGTAC.

Of note for this clone: Gene labels here are mouse ones. The CDR3 end falls 1 residue outside the read, so it is completed with the germline J gene. Other DNA sequences in the same sample also yield this CDR3. The chain uses TRBV26 and TRBJ1-1, with a possible D match to TRBD1 (5 bases). Germline V gives CDR1 KGHPV, CDR2 FQNQEV (reference sequence). V lost 2 bases to trimming and J lost 1 base, with 5 bases between them. The CDR3 spans 13 residues. Incomplete CDR3 DNA: TGTGCCAGCAGTCTGGGACAAAACACAGAAGTCTTC. Its protein is CASSLGQNTEVF. The entire CDR3 is CASSLGQNTEVFF.

Of note for this clone: The gene symbols are mouse symbols. The read finishes 1 residue shy of the CDR3 end, and the germline J gene is used to complete it. V and J are TRBV12-1 and TRBJ1-6; a possible D gene is TRBD1 (6 bases). TRBJ1-6 is assigned to the ORF class and has an uncertain function. The CDR3 runs 15 residues. V lost 4 bases, J lost 7 bases, and 16 bases lay in between. CDR1 is SGHSN and CDR2 is HYEKVE in the germline V gene. CDR3: CASSLIQGKNSPLYF. Partial CDR3 DNA: TGTGCCAGCTCCCTTATTCAGGGGAAGAATTCGCCCCTCTAC.

This clone was counted only a few times. The germline and genes are mouse ones. The CDR3 end falls 1 residue outside the read, so it is completed with the germline J gene. The chain combines TRBV26 with TRBJ2-7; the D is unclear. The germline V and J ends were trimmed by 0 bases and 6 bases, with 3 bases remaining between them. In germline, CDR1 is KGHPV, CDR2 FQNQEV (reference sequence). The CDR3 runs to 11 residues. CDR3 in amino acids: CASSLSTEQYF. Partial CDR3 DNA: TGTGCCAGCAGTCTGTCGACTGAACAGTAC. Full variable domain (remainder filled in from reference TRBV26 and TRBJ2-7): NSKVIQTPRYLVKGQGQKAKMRCIPEKGHPVVFWYQQNKNNEFKFLINFQNQEVLQQIDMTEKRFSAECPSNSPCSLEIQSSEAGDSALYLCASSLSTEQYFGPGTRLTVL.

Of note for this clone: Any gene name here is a mouse gene name. The CDR3 goes on 1 residue after the read ends, and that part is filled in from the germline J gene. V and J are TRBV26 and TRBJ2-4; either TRBD1 or TRBD2 may fit D (6 bases each). Deletions cut 2 bases from V and 5 bases from J, with 11 bases between. The CDR3 covers 14 residues. Germline CDR1 reads KGHPV; CDR2 reads FQNQEV (reference sequence). The DNA read from the CDR3 is TGTGCCAGCAGTCTGATCGGGGGCCGAAACACCTTGTAC. It encodes CASSLIGGRNTLY. The entire CDR3 reads CASSLIGGRNTLYF. Supplemented by reference TRBV26 and TRBJ2-4, the full variable domain reads NSKVIQTPRYLVKGQGQKAKMRCIPEKGHPVVFWYQQNKNNEFKFLINFQNQEVLQQIDMTEKRFSAECPSNSPCSLEIQSSEAGDSALYLCASSLIGGRNTLYFGAGTRLSVL.

As regards this clone: Gene labels here are mouse ones. Sequencing ends 1 residue short of the CDR3 end; the germline J gene provides the rest. The chain couples TRBV3 to TRBJ1-3; D unresolved. The CDR3 extends over 15 amino acids. CDR1 is SNHLY and CDR2 is FYNGKV in the germline V gene (reference sequence). Trimming took 5 bases from V and 0 from J, leaving 11 bases between them. CDR3 DNA, as far as it was read: TGTGCCAGCAGCGACCCGACATATTCTGGAAATACGCTCTAT. This translates into CASSDPTYSGNTLY. The whole CDR3 region reads CASSDPTYSGNTLYF.

Regarding this clone: The listed genes are named as in mouse. The CDR3 region is CASSLRHNTEVFF. Incomplete CDR3 DNA: TGTGCCAGCAGTCTTAGACACAACACAGAAGTCTTC. V is TRBV26 and J is TRBJ1-1; the D is unclear. The CDR3 is cut off 1 residue early in the read; its end comes from the germline J gene. Germline V gene data show CDR1 as KGHPV and CDR2 as FQNQEV (reference sequence). This CDR3 is built from 13 residues. V gave up 3 bases and J gave up 2 bases, with 7 bases separating them.

Remarks on this clone: Genes here carry mouse names. The read ends 1 residue shy of where the CDR3 ends; the end is completed using the germline J gene. This rearrangement joins TRBV3 to TRBJ2-7; TRBD2 agrees at 8 bases. Losses at the gene ends were 5 bases for V and 4 bases for J; bases not matched to a gene: 7. Per germline, CDR1 SNHLY and CDR2 FYNGKV (reference sequence). This CDR3 spans 14 amino acids. CDR3 in amino acids: CASSQRAGGYEQYF. Partial CDR3 DNA: TGTGCCAGCAGCCAGAGGGCTGGGGGGTATGAACAGTAC.